Given below is one TCR beta chain in context. Its antigen is currently unknown. Clones were sequenced by immunoSEQ multiplex PCR, and TCRdb holds only the in-frame ones, with some missing. The sample yields roughly 5,300 clones, 65% to 70% seen once. The data derive from a study of T cell clonotyping in hematopoietic cell transplantation. With 5 bases removed from V and 5 bases from J, the gap between germline ends came to 11 bases. Germline CDR1 is GTSNPN and CDR2 is SVGIG (reference sequence). This CDR3 contains 12 residues. The study, taken as a whole, reports: At the given depth, recipient repertoires were over 97% de novo clonotypes. Without cell sorting, CD4 versus CD8 contributions remain unresolved. Higher Inverse Simpson Index values in graft donor and pretransplant recipient predicted broader posttransplant TCR diversity.

The rearrangement links TRBV30 to TRBJ2-3; a weak D match, TRBD1 (5 bases). The sample in question was PBMCs, obtained 180 days after allogeneic stem cell transplant. The sequence came from a male patient aged 45-59 years who had an allogeneic stem cell transplant from an unrelated donor, so the T cells may come from the graft donor. Some clones in this sample may be carry-over from other donors' samples. DNA for the CDR3: TGTGCCTGGGCGCCACAGGAAGATACGCAGTATTTT. Amino acid sequence: CAWAPQEDTQYF.